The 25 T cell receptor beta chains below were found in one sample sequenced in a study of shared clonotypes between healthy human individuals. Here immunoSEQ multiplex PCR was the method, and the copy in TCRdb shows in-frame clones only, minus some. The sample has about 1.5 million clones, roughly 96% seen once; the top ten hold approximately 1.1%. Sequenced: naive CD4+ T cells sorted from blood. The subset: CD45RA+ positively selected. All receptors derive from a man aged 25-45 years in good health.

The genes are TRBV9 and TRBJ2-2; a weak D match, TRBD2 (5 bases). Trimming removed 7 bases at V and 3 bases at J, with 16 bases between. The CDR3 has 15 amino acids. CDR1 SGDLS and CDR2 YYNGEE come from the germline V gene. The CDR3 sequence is CASRGGVVDTGELFF. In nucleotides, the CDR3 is TGTGCCAGCCGAGGAGGCGTTGTAGACACCGGGGAGCTGTTTTTT.

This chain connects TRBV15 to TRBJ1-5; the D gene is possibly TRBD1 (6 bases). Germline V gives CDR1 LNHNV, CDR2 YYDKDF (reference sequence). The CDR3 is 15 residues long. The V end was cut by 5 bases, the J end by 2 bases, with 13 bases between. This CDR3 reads CATSGPGGRNQPQHF. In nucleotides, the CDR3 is TGTGCCACCAGCGGGCCGGGGGGCCGCAATCAGCCCCAGCATTTT.

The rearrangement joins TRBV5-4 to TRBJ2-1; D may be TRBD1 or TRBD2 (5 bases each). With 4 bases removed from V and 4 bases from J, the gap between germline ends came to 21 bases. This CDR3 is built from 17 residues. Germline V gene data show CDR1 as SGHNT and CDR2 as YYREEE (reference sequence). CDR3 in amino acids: CASSQEVGVAPYNEQFF. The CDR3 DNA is TGTGCCAGCAGCCAGGAGGTGGGGGTAGCACCTTACAATGAGCAGTTCTTC. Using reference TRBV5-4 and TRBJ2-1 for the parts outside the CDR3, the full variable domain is ETGVTQSPTHLIKTRGQQVTLRCSSQSGHNTVSWYQQALGQGPQFIFQYYREEENGRGNFPPRFSGLQFPNYSSELNVNALELDDSALYLCASSQEVGVAPYNEQFFGPGTRLTVL.

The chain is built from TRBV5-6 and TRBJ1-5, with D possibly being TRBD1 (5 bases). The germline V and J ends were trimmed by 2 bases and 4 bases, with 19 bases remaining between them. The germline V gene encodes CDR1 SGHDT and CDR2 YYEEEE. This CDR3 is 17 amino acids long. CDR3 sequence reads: CASSLLLPGTDNQPQHF. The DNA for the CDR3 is TGTGCCAGCAGCTTATTACTCCCCGGGACCGATAATCAGCCCCAGCATTTT.

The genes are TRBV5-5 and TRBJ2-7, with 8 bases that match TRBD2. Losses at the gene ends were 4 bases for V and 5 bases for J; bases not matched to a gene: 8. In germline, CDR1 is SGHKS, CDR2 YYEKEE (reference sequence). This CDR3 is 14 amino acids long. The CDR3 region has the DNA TGTGCCAGCAGCCCCCTCGGGAGGGCCAACGAGCAGTACTTC. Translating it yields CASSPLGRANEQYF.

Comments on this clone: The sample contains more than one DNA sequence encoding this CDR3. The CDR3 DNA reads TGCGCCAGCAGCTTGGCTAGCGGGAGGGCCGGTGAGACCCAGTACTTC. It yields the protein CASSLASGRAGETQYF. This chain connects TRBV5-1 to TRBJ2-5, with 12 bases identical to TRBD2. The CDR3 length is 16 residues. The V segment lost 0 bases and the J segment 5 bases; nucleotides outside the gene matches: 5. CDR1 and CDR2 from the germline V gene are SGHRS and YFSETQ.

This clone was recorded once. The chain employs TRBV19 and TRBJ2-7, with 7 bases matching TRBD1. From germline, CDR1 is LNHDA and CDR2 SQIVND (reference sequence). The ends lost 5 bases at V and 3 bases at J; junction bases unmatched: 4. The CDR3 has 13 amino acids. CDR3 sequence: CASSVQGSYEQYF. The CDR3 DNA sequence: TGTGCCAGTAGTGTACAGGGGAGCTACGAGCAGTACTTC.

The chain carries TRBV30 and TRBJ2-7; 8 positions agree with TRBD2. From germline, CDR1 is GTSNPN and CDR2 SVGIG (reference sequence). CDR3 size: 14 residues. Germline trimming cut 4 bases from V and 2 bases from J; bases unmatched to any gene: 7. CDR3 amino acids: CAWTRTSLPYEQYF. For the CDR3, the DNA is TGTGCCTGGACTAGGACTAGCCTTCCCTACGAGCAGTACTTC.

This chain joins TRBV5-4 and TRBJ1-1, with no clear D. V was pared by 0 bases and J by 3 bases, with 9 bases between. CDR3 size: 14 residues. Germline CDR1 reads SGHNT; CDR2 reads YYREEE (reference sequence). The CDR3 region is CASSLGFGDTEAFF. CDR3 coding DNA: TGTGCCAGCAGCTTGGGATTCGGGGACACTGAAGCTTTCTTT.

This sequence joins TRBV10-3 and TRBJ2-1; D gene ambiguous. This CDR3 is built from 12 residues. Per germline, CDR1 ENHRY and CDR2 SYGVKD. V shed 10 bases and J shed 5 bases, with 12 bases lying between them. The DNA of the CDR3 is TGTGCCACGTCCGTGACGGACAATGAGCAGTTCTTC. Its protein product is CATSVTDNEQFF.

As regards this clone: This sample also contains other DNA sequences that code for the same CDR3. The CDR3 DNA reads TGTGCCAGCAGCCTTACAGTGAACACTGAAGCTTTCTTT. It encodes CASSLTVNTEAFF. This chain joins TRBV7-9 and TRBJ1-1; D is undetermined. CDR1 and CDR2 from the germline V gene are SEHNR and FQNEAQ (reference sequence). The CDR3 runs to 13 residues. V was pared by 5 bases and J by 0 bases, with 7 bases between.

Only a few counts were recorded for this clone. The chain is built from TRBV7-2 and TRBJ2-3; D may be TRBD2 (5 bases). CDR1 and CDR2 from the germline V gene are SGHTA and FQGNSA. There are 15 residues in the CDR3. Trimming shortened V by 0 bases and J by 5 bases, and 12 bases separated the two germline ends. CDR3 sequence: CASSLAGVFVDTQYF. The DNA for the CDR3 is TGTGCCAGCAGCTTAGCGGGAGTGTTTGTAGATACGCAGTATTTT.

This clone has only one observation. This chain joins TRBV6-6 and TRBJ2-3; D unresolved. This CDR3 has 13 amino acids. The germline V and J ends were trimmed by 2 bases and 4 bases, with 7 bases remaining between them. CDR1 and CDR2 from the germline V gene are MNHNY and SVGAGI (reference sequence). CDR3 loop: CASSYMRADTQYF. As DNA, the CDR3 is TGTGCCAGCAGTTACATGAGAGCAGATACGCAGTATTTT.

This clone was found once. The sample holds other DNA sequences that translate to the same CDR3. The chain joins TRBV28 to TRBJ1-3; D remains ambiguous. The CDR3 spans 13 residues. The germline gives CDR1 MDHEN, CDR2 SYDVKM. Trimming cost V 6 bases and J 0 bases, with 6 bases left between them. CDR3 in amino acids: CASRISSGNTIYF. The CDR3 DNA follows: TGTGCCAGCAGGATCTCCTCTGGAAACACCATATATTTT. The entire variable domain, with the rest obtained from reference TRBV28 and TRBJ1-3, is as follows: DVKVTQSSRYLVKRTGEKVFLECVQDMDHENMFWYRQDPGLGLRLIYFSYDVKMKEKGDIPEGYSVSREKKERFSLILESASTNQTSMYLCASRISSGNTIYFGEGSWLTVV.

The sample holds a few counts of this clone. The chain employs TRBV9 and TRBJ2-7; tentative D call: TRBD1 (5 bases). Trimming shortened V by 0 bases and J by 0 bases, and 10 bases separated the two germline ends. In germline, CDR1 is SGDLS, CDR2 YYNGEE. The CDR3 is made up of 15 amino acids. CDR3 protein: CASSVDRSSSYEQYF. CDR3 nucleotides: TGTGCCAGCAGCGTAGACAGGTCTAGCTCCTACGAGCAGTACTTC. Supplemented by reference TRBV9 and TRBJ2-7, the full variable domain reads DSGVTQTPKHLITATGQRVTLRCSPRSGDLSVYWYQQSLDQGLQFLIQYYNGEERAKGNILERFSAQQFPDLHSELNLSSLELGDSALYFCASSVDRSSSYEQYFGPGTRLTVT.

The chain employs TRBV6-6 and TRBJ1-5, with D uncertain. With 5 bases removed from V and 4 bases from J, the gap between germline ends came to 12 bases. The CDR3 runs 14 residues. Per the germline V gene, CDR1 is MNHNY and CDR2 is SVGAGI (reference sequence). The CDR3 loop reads CASSNTRGNQPQHF. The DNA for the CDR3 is TGTGCCAGCAGTAATACAAGAGGGAATCAGCCCCAGCATTTT.

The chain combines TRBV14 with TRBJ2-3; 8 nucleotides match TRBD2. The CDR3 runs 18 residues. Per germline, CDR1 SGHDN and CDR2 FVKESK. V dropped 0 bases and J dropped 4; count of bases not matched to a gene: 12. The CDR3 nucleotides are TGTGCCAGCAGCCAAGATATGGTAATAGCGGGAATGGCAGATACGCAGTATTTT. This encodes CASSQDMVIAGMADTQYF.

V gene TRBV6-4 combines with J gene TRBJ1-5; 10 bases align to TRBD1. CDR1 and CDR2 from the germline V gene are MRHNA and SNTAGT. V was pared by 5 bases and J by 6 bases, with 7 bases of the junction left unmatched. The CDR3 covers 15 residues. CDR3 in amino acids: CASSPTGGAGQPQHF. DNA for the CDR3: TGTGCCAGCAGTCCGACAGGGGGCGCGGGTCAGCCCCAGCATTTT.

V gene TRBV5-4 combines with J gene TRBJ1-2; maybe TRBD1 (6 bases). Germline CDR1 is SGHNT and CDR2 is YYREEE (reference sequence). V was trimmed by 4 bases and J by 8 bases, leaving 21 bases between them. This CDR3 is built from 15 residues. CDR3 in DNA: TGTGCCAGCAGCAAGTTCCCGGGGGCGCCTGTCGGCTACACCTTC. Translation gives CASSKFPGAPVGYTF.

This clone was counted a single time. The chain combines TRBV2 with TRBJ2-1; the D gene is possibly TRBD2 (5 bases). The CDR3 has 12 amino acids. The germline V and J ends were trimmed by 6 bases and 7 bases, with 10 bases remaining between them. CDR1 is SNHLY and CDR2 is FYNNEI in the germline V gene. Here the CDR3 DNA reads TGTGCCAGCAGAGCGTCGGGGAATGAGCAGTTCTTC. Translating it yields CASRASGNEQFF.

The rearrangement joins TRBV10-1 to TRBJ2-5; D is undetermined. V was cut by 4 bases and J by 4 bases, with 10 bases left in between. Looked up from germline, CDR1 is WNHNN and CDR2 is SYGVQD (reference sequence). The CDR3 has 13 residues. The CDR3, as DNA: TGCGCCAGCAGTGGCCCCCTTCTAGAGACCCAGTACTTC. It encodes CASSGPLLETQYF.

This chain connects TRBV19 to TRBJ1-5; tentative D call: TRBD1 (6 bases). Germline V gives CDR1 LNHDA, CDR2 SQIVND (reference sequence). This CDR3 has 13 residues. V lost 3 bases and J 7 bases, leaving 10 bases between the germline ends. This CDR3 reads CASSMDRGQPQHF. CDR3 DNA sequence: TGTGCCAGTAGTATGGACAGAGGACAGCCCCAGCATTTT.

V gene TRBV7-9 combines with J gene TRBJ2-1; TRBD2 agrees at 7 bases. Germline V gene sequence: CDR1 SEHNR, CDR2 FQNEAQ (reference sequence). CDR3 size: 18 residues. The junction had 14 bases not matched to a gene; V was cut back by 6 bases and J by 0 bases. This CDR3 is CASSSQGLAENSYNEQFF. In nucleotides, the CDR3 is TGTGCCAGCAGTTCCCAGGGCCTAGCGGAAAACTCCTACAATGAGCAGTTCTTC.

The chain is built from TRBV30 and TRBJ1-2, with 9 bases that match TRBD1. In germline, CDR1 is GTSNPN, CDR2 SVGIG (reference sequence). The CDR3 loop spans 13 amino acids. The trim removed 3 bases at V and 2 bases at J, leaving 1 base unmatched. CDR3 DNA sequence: TGTGCCTGGAGGGGGACAGGGAACTATGGCTACACCTTC. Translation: CAWRGTGNYGYTF.

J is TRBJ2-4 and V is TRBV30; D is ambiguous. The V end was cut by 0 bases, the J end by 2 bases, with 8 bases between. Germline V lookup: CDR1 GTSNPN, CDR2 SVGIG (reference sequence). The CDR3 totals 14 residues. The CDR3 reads CAWSVPGSKNIQYF. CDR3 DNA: TGTGCCTGGAGTGTACCTGGATCCAAAAACATTCAGTACTTC.